Sequencing of this T cell receptor beta chain was carried out in a study of T cells in Graves' hyperthyroidism and ophthalmopathy (dated by TCRdb to the late 2010s). Broadly, across the study: Peripheral blood samples were taken at the time of initial diagnosis, prior to any treatment. TCR V-J signatures able to tell the groups apart were searched for in a discovery cohort of 100 patients, of whom 43 had Graves' ophthalmopathy and more than 55 had stable Graves' hyperthyroidism. An independent validation cohort of around 19 hyperthyroidism patients and 17 patients who later progressed to ophthalmopathy tested prospective prediction of ophthalmopathy. The 100 or so discovery patients were randomly split 7:3 into training and test sets. The study also compared thyroid tissue and blood T-cell repertoires from roughly six Graves' hyperthyroidism patients. After blood sampling, hyperthyroidism patients were treated with methimazole at a starting dose of 30 mg daily, and ophthalmopathy patients were treated with high-dose intravenous methylprednisolone. The paper reports TCR Vbeta CDR3 sequencing of some 140 peripheral blood samples: 43 ophthalmopathy, approximately 74 hyperthyroidism and around 17 progressor patients. General conclusions and limits of the study: Blood samples also contained most of the expanded thyroid clonotypes (frequency above 0.001), which suggests that blood repertoires may reflect thyroid immune responses. In validation, the model predicted progression to ophthalmopathy a median of roughly six months before onset, with approximately 71% sensitivity and 72.22% specificity. No statistical method was used to set the sample size in advance, and investigators knew the group allocation. A model built on a 13 V-J signature distinguished ophthalmopathy from stable hyperthyroidism, reaching roughly 88% sensitivity and about 81% specificity in cross-validation and 80%/75% in testing.

Stable Graves' hyperthyroidism was defined as no progression to ophthalmopathy during 18 months of follow-up. Hyperthyroidism patients were newly diagnosed, with disease duration under 2 months, and aged 18 to 65 years. Exclusion was applied to patients with uncontrolled infections, other autoimmune diseases, pregnancy or lactation. Diagnoses were based on clinical symptoms, serum thyroxine and TRAb, thyroid ultrasound and orbital computed tomography. Ficoll-Paque density gradient centrifugation was used to isolate PBMCs from around 10 ml of fresh peripheral blood. Trizol reagent was used to extract total RNA, and RNA quality was then checked on an Agilent 2100 Bioanalyzer. As to this clonotype: Its antigen remains undetermined. No base-level quality is on record; no much larger clone is a single base apart.

The TCR beta CDR3 regions were amplified from the RNA transcripts. The first round of RT-PCR for the TCR CDR3 was performed with the HTBI primer set and the Qiagen OneStep RT-PCR kit. A second multiplex PCR round built the libraries, followed by size selection and purification. Libraries were sequenced paired-end with 100 bp reads on an Illumina HiSeq2000. The study's own analysis went as follows. Raw data were processed with SOAPnuke, discarding reads with adapters, uncalled bases, mean Phred below 15, or no exact constant-primer or identifier match. High-quality paired reads were merged using COPE v1.2.5, and each unique nucleotide sequence was defined as a clonotype. MiTCR v1.1 was used to align the clonotypes against IMGT TRBV, TRBD and TRBJ reference segments. Only V-J combinations with frequency above 0.0001, covering approximately 99% of repertoires, were analysed. A TCS score was defined as the ratio between F50 (clonal expansion) and ExV (chaos), using BLOSUM62-based TCRdist between CDR3 peptides within each V-J. Welch's t-statistics and random forest reduced fewer than 550 V-J features to 10 to 15, which were used in a naive Bayes classifier (R e1071). TCRdb ran its own pipeline on the public reads, namely fastp trimming at Q25 and MiXCR clone calling, and kept in-frame beta chains. Entries are consolidated by CDR3 protein sequence, retaining the most common genes and DNA. What appears here as the V and J calls and clone size reflects TCRdb's work, not the paper's. A total of about 350,000 distinct CDR3 sequences appear in this sample, around 13% of them only once. Clones ranked in the top ten supply under 30% of the sample.

The receptor's source is a woman aged 25 to 45 with Graves' hyperthyroidism. Material for sequencing was blood.

The DNA is as follows: TGTGCCAGCAGTGAACGGTATAGCAATCAGCCCCAGTATTTT. Translation gives CASSERYSNQPQYF. The sequence links TRBV2 to TRBJ1-5; no D gene is confidently identified. The DNA end favors TRBJ2-3, so the J call may be wrong. The germline V gene provides CDR1 SNHLY and CDR2 FYNNEI. The CDR3 goes from the cysteine to the phenylalanine over 14 residues. Only CDR3 DNA remains: 42 bases, in frame from the first base.